The rows below give T cell receptor beta chains drawn from one sample of a study of memory CD4+ T cells and cytomegalovirus serostatus. Sequencing was performed with immunoSEQ multiplex PCR; in TCRdb, only in-frame clones are kept and a portion is missing. The sample gives 40,000 to 55,000 clones, 76% of which show up once; roughly 2% is in the top ten. The source material was memory CD4+ T cells from blood. The receptors here all came from an adult in good health and CMV-seronegative. The CDR3 runs from the conserved cysteine through the conserved F or W. Fields, in order: V gene, clone size, D gene, J gene, CDR3 protein, CDR3 DNA. D genes are given only for firm matches. Clone size is stated in some rows and not others, as once, few, many or a class when expanded.

V gene: TRBV7-9; clone size: -; D gene: -; J gene: TRBJ2-7; CDR3 protein: CASSSGRIYEQYF; CDR3 DNA: TGTGCCAGCAGCTCAGGACGGATCTACGAGCAGTACTTC
V gene: TRBV5-1; clone size: -; D gene: TRBD2; J gene: TRBJ2-4; CDR3 protein: CASSLDSGGQNIQYF; CDR3 DNA: TGCGCCAGCAGCTTGGATAGCGGGGGGCAAAACATTCAGTACTTC
V gene: TRBV30; clone size: -; D gene: -; J gene: TRBJ2-5; CDR3 protein: CAWSPGNGQAETQYF; CDR3 DNA: TGTGCCTGGAGCCCAGGGAATGGGCAAGCGGAGACCCAGTACTTC
V gene: TRBV6-1; clone size: -; D gene: -; J gene: TRBJ2-2; CDR3 protein: CASSVSPNTGELFF; CDR3 DNA: TGTGCCAGCAGTGTGAGTCCGAACACCGGGGAGCTGTTTTTT
V gene: TRBV21-1; clone size: -; D gene: -; J gene: TRBJ2-5; CDR3 protein: CASIRNGRETQYF; CDR3 DNA: TGTGCCAGCATAAGAAACGGTAGAGAGACCCAGTACTTC
V gene: TRBV14; clone size: medium-sized; D gene: -; J gene: TRBJ1-2; CDR3 protein: CASSPLGGAGGYTF; CDR3 DNA: TGTGCCAGCAGCCCACTGGGGGGGGCGGGCGGCTACACCTTC
V gene: TRBV19; clone size: -; D gene: -; J gene: TRBJ2-7; CDR3 protein: CASSIDGELSF; CDR3 DNA: TGTGCCAGTAGTATAGACGGGGAGCTAAGCTTC
V gene: TRBV5-1; clone size: -; D gene: -; J gene: TRBJ2-5; CDR3 protein: CASSLGSQETQYF; CDR3 DNA: TGCGCCAGCAGCTTGGGCAGTCAAGAGACCCAGTACTTC
V gene: TRBV5-1; clone size: -; D gene: -; J gene: TRBJ2-2; CDR3 protein: CASSPTEGSTGELFF; CDR3 DNA: TGCGCCAGCAGCCCAACGGAGGGATCCACCGGGGAGCTGTTTTTT
V gene: TRBV27; clone size: -; D gene: -; J gene: TRBJ2-6; CDR3 protein: CASSLHFSGANVLTF; CDR3 DNA: TGTGCCAGCAGTTTACACTTCTCTGGGGCCAACGTCCTGACTTTC
V gene: TRBV15; clone size: -; D gene: -; J gene: TRBJ2-6; CDR3 protein: CATSRDLQGYSGANVLTF; CDR3 DNA: TGTGCCACCAGCAGAGATCTGCAGGGATACTCTGGGGCCAACGTCCTGACTTTC
V gene: TRBV5-6; clone size: -; D gene: -; J gene: TRBJ1-1; CDR3 protein: CASSFGGRGGTEAFF; CDR3 DNA: TGTGCCAGCAGCTTTGGGGGGCGAGGCGGCACTGAAGCTTTCTTT
V gene: TRBV11-3; clone size: -; D gene: TRBD2; J gene: TRBJ2-5; CDR3 protein: CASSAAGGQETQYF; CDR3 DNA: TGTGCCAGCAGCGCAGCGGGGGGACAAGAGACCCAGTACTTC
V gene: TRBV19; clone size: -; D gene: -; J gene: TRBJ1-1; CDR3 protein: CASTADGGMNTEAFF; CDR3 DNA: TGTGCCAGTACCGCCGACGGAGGCATGAACACTGAAGCTTTCTTT